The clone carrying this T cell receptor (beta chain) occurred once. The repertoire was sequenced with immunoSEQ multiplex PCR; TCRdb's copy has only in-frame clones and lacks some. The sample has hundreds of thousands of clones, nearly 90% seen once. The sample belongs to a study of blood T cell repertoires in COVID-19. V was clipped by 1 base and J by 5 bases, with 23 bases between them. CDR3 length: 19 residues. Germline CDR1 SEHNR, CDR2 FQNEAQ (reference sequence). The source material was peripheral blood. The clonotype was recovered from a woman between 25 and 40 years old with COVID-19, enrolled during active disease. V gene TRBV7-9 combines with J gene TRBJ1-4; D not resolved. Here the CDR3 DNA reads TGTGCCAGCAGCTTAGTTAATGTAAGGGAGGAAACCCCCAATGAAAAACTGTTTTTT. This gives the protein CASSLVNVREETPNEKLFF.